The 23 T cell receptor beta chains listed next were all sequenced from one sample in a study of cytomegalovirus exposure and HLA in healthy donors. The PCR used 60 Vbeta and 13 Jbeta primers. Some clones are missing from TCRdb's copy, which holds only in-frame ones; the method was immunoSEQ multiplex PCR. Of 130,000 or so clones listed, approximately 87% are singletons. Sequencing input: PBMCs. The receptors derive from a woman aged 30 to 39 in good health and CMV-seronegative.

V gene TRBV28 combines with J gene TRBJ2-7; 11 bases match TRBD1. The trim removed 4 bases at V and 3 bases at J, leaving 8 bases unmatched. Per the germline V gene, CDR1 is MDHEN and CDR2 is SYDVKM. The length of the CDR3 is 16 residues. The CDR3 DNA is TGTGCCAGCAGTTCCTCAACCGGGACAGGGGGCTACGAGCAGTACTTC. The encoded protein is CASSSSTGTGGYEQYF. Together with reference TRBV28 and TRBJ2-7, the CDR3 gives the full variable domain: DVKVTQSSRYLVKRTGEKVFLECVQDMDHENMFWYRQDPGLGLRLIYFSYDVKMKEKGDIPEGYSVSREKKERFSLILESASTNQTSMYLCASSSSTGTGGYEQYFGPGTRLTVT.

V gene TRBV7-3 combines with J gene TRBJ2-3; the match to TRBD2 covers 7 bases. After removal of 5 bases from V and 6 bases from J, the junction contained 8 bases not matched to a gene. CDR1 SGHTA and CDR2 FQGTGA come from the germline V gene. The CDR3 is 14 residues long. CDR3 region: CASSERGVRDTQYF. CDR3 nucleotides: TGTGCCAGCAGCGAGCGGGGTGTCCGGGATACGCAGTATTTT.

This clone showed up just a few times. The rearrangement links TRBV7-2 to TRBJ2-3; TRBD2 matches 15 bases. The CDR3 covers 16 residues. J was trimmed by 4 bases and V by 4 bases; bases with no gene match: 3. Germline V lookup: CDR1 SGHTA, CDR2 FQGNSA. The CDR3 region is CASSSRTSGRADTQYF. The DNA of the CDR3 is TGTGCCAGCAGCTCCCGGACTAGCGGGAGGGCAGATACGCAGTATTTT.

V usage is TRBV5-1 and J usage is TRBJ2-6; 12 bases match TRBD1. The CDR3 loop spans 17 amino acids. Trimming removed 4 bases from V and 2 bases from J; junction bases left unmatched: 4. Germline assignment: CDR1 SGHRS and CDR2 YFSETQ. The CDR3: CASSGGTGGTGANVLTF. The CDR3 DNA is TGCGCCAGCAGCGGCGGGACAGGGGGCACTGGGGCCAACGTCCTGACTTTC.

V and J are TRBV7-6 and TRBJ1-1; 9 bases agree with TRBD1. Germline CDR1 SGHVS, CDR2 FNYEAQ. The CDR3 has 15 amino acids. V was clipped by 4 bases and J by 4 bases; unmatched bases: 7. The CDR3 reads CASSWGTGMSTEAFF. The CDR3 DNA follows: TGTGCCAGCAGCTGGGGGACAGGGATGAGCACTGAAGCTTTCTTT.

The chain has TRBV5-8 and TRBJ2-6; 7 bases match TRBD1. Germline trimming cut 3 bases from V and 2 bases from J; bases unmatched to any gene: 14. The CDR3 covers 19 residues. Germline assignment: CDR1 SGHTS and CDR2 YDEGEE. Written as DNA, the CDR3 is TGTGCCAGCAGCTCCAATTATCAATCCGGGACAGCTGGGGCCAACGTCCTGACTTTC. Its translation is CASSSNYQSGTAGANVLTF.

The chain links TRBV4-3 to TRBJ2-3; TRBD1 agrees at 9 bases. Germline-derived CDR1 and CDR2 are LGHNA and YSLEER. The CDR3 totals 16 residues. The J segment lost 7 bases and the V segment lost 0 bases, leaving 8 bases of the junction unmatched. The CDR3 region is CASSQDAAQGAYTQYF. Written as DNA, the CDR3 is TGCGCCAGCAGCCAAGATGCTGCACAGGGGGCATATACGCAGTATTTT.

This chain uses TRBV18 with TRBJ1-2; possibly TRBD1 for D (6 bases). The germline V gene encodes CDR1 KGHSH and CDR2 LQKENI. Trimming stripped 3 bases from V and 6 bases from J, with 14 bases between. The CDR3 has 14 residues. In DNA, the CDR3 is TGTGCCAGCTCACCGGGAGGGGGTGGAAATGGCTACACCTTC. Translation gives CASSPGGGGNGYTF. Supplemented by reference TRBV18 and TRBJ1-2, the full variable domain reads NAGVMQNPRHLVRRRGQEARLRCSPMKGHSHVYWYRQLPEEGLKFMVYLQKENIIDESGMPKERFSAEFPKEGPSILRIQQVVRGDSAAYFCASSPGGGGNGYTFGSGTRLTVV.

This CDR3 reads CASSLIGARNEQYF. CDR3 coding DNA: TGCGCCAGCAGCTTAATAGGGGCTCGAAACGAGCAGTACTTC. The chain links TRBV5-1 to TRBJ2-7; D possibly corresponds to TRBD1 (5 bases). The length of the CDR3 is 14 residues. Trimming removed 2 bases at V and 5 bases at J, with 14 bases between. Germline CDR1 reads SGHRS; CDR2 reads YFSETQ.

This chain uses TRBV5-6 with TRBJ1-2; the D is unclear. Germline CDR1 reads SGHDT; CDR2 reads YYEEEE. V was shortened by 3 bases and J by 2 bases, with 2 bases between the two germline ends. This CDR3 has 11 residues. For the CDR3, the DNA is TGTGCCAGCAGCTCGAACTATGGCTACACCTTC. It codes for CASSSNYGYTF.

The table lists this clone with a few counts. The chain carries TRBV18 and TRBJ2-1; D remains unclear. V was trimmed by 4 bases and J by 5 bases, leaving 3 bases between them. CDR3 length: 11 residues. Germline V gives CDR1 KGHSH, CDR2 LQKENI. In DNA, the CDR3 is TGTGCCAGCTCACTCAACAATGAGCAGTTCTTC. It specifies CASSLNNEQFF.

On this clone: The junction does not match germline at one end; this may be a read error. For the CDR3, the DNA is TGCCAGGGGGACCTCAAGGCGAACACTGAAGCTTTCTTT. This encodes CQGDLKANTEAFF. The chain employs TRBV7-3 and TRBJ1-1, with TRBD1 matching over 7 bases. Germline V gene sequence: CDR1 SGHTA, CDR2 FQGTGA. This CDR3 comprises 13 residues.

The chain's CDR3 is CASSDTGFNEKLFF. The CDR3, as DNA: TGTGCCAGCAGCGACACAGGGTTTAATGAAAAACTGTTTTTT. V gene TRBV7-9 combines with J gene TRBJ1-4; tentative D call: TRBD1 (6 bases). V was cut by 5 bases and J by 4 bases, with 11 bases left in between. CDR1 and CDR2 from the germline V gene are SEHNR and FQNEAQ (reference sequence). The length of the CDR3 is 14 residues.

The chain uses TRBV4-3 and TRBJ2-3, with D perhaps TRBD1 (6 bases). The germline V gene encodes CDR1 LGHNA and CDR2 YSLEER. The CDR3 loop spans 19 amino acids. V was shortened by 3 bases and J by 3 bases, with 25 bases between the two germline ends. In DNA form, the CDR3 reads TGCGCCAGCAGCCAGTTTAGGGGGTCCGGTCTAGCAAGGACAGATACGCAGTATTTT. Its translation is CASSQFRGSGLARTDTQYF.

CDR3 DNA: TGTGCCAGCAGCGTTCAGGGGGGCACCGGGGAGCTGTTTTTT. It encodes CASSVQGGTGELFF. This rearrangement joins TRBV9 to TRBJ2-2; a possible D gene is TRBD1 (7 bases). Germline CDR1 is SGDLS and CDR2 is YYNGEE. CDR3 length: 14 residues. Trimming removed 2 bases from V and 4 bases from J, with 9 bases in between.

The V call is TRBV5-1, the J call TRBJ1-4; D perhaps matches TRBD1 (6 bases). The germline V gene has CDR1 SGHRS and CDR2 YFSETQ. V lost 1 base to trimming and J lost 7 bases, with 17 bases between them. The CDR3 is made up of 16 amino acids. CDR3 in amino acids: CASSLTRTATGEKLFF. In DNA, the CDR3 is TGCGCCAGCAGCTTGACCCGGACAGCGACGGGTGAAAAACTGTTTTTT.

The chain has TRBV19 and TRBJ2-6, with D uncertain. Trimming pared 1 base from V and 2 bases from J, leaving 6 bases between. CDR1 is LNHDA and CDR2 is SQIVND in the germline V gene (reference sequence). This CDR3 region has 15 residues. CDR3 residues: CASSIVATGANVLTF. CDR3 DNA sequence: TGTGCCAGTAGTATAGTGGCAACTGGGGCCAACGTCCTGACTTTC.

The rearrangement uses TRBV10-3 and TRBJ2-3; 8 bases are shared with TRBD2. Germline CDR1 reads ENHRY; CDR2 reads SYGVKD. V lost 5 bases and J lost 2; bases outside the gene matches: 9. CDR3 length: 16 residues. The CDR3 sequence: CAISQSGGGDTDTQYF. The CDR3 DNA reads TGTGCCATCAGTCAAAGCGGGGGTGGGGACACAGATACGCAGTATTTT.

Concerning this clone: Other DNA variants within this sample encode the same CDR3. This sequence joins TRBV28 and TRBJ2-1, with 9 bases lining up with TRBD2. Germline V gives CDR1 MDHEN, CDR2 SYDVKM. Trimming at V came to 6 bases and at J to 3 bases, leaving 3 bases not matched to a gene. There are 14 residues in the CDR3. The CDR3 DNA sequence: TGTGCCAGCAGCCTAGCGGGAAACTACAATGAGCAGTTCTTC. Translating gives CASSLAGNYNEQFF.

The V and J genes are TRBV30 and TRBJ1-5; 8 bases are a match to TRBD1. CDR1 is GTSNPN, CDR2 SVGIG, per germline (reference sequence). After removal of 0 bases from V and 3 bases from J, the junction contained 1 base not matched to a gene. The CDR3 loop spans 14 amino acids. The CDR3 here is CAWSVTGVNQPQHF. CDR3 nucleotide sequence: TGTGCCTGGAGTGTGACAGGGGTCAATCAGCCCCAGCATTTT.

The rearrangement uses TRBV7-3 and TRBJ1-2; tentative D call: TRBD1 (6 bases). CDR3 size: 14 residues. V was trimmed by 5 bases and J by 6 bases, leaving 16 bases between them. Germline loops: CDR1 SGHTA, CDR2 FQGTGA. CDR3 in amino acids: CASSRGGTLDGYTF. The CDR3 DNA reads as TGTGCCAGCAGCCGGGGGGGCACCCTCGATGGCTACACCTTC.

This chain links TRBV11-2 with TRBJ2-5; D gene unclear. Germline values: CDR1 SGHAT, CDR2 FQNNGV. Trimming took 6 bases from V and 5 from J, leaving 13 bases between them. The CDR3 is 13 residues long. The CDR3, as DNA: TGTGCCAGCAGATCCCCTTACTATGAGACCCAGTACTTC. Translating gives CASRSPYYETQYF.

The V and J genes are TRBV19 and TRBJ2-2, with 7 bases fitting TRBD2. V shed 5 bases, J shed 7 bases, and the junction held 7 bases outside the gene matches. CDR1 is LNHDA and CDR2 is SQIVND in the germline V gene (reference sequence). The CDR3 runs 14 residues. In nucleotides, the CDR3 is TGTGCCAGTAGTGAACGGGAGCGGGGCGGGGAGCTGTTTTTT. Translated, it gives CASSERERGGELFF.